This paragraph covers one T cell receptor (beta chain) sequence. Original analysis: Estimation of nucleated cell counts relied on the amplification of reference gene primers. Profiling relied on immunoSEQ multiplex PCR, and the TCRdb table lists in-frame clones only, not all of them. From that table come the V and J calls and clone size; the DNA was used to work out D and trimming. This sample has around 99,000 clones, with around 74% found just once. The source of the sample is a study of blood T cell repertoires in COVID-19. The overall study: Both acute and convalescent COVID-19 samples were obtained from the United States, Italy and Spain. T cells, B-cell-depleted T cells, or PBMCs supplied cDNA or gDNA.

The CDR3 consists of 16 residues. CDR1 MNHEY and CDR2 SVGEGT come from the germline V gene. Trimming took 0 bases from V and 5 from J; bases not matched to a gene: 5. The chain carries TRBV6-2 or TRBV6-3 and TRBJ2-2, with 8 nucleotides matching TRBD2. Source material: peripheral blood. The origin of this receptor is an elderly woman with active or convalescent COVID-19. CDR3 sequence reads: CASSYSSGGQTGELFF. The CDR3 DNA is TGTGCCAGCAGTTACTCGTCGGGAGGGCAAACCGGGGAGCTGTTTTTT.